Listed here are 17 T cell receptor beta chains from one sample, sequenced in a study of CD8 T cells in ankylosing spondylitis. TCRdb independently ran MiXCR on the 5' RACE reads; one entry per CDR3 protein. The sample shows 110,000 to 150,000 distinct CDR3 sequences, 8% to 9% of them seen only once. Sequencing used synovial fluid, either unsorted or a sorted T cell fraction (not recorded which). These receptors were obtained from a male donor with ankylosing spondylitis.

The V and J genes are TRBV6-1 and TRBJ1-1; weak D call: TRBD1 (6 bases). The length of the CDR3 is 12 residues. V was cut by 6 bases and J by 11 bases, with 16 bases left in between. Germline CDR1 reads MNHNS; CDR2 reads SASEGT. Written as DNA, the CDR3 is TGTGCCAGCAGCCAGGGGCTCGTTGGGGCTTTCTTT. Protein: CASSQGLVGAFF.

This clonotype was picked up a small number of times. The genes are TRBV20-1 and TRBJ1-6; maybe TRBD1 (5 bases). CDR1 DFQATT and CDR2 SNEGSKA come from the germline V gene (reference sequence). The CDR3 has 13 residues. Trimming took 3 bases from V and 10 from J, leaving 13 bases between them. The CDR3 DNA reads TGCAGTGCTAGGGGCCAGGGAAAATCACCCCTCCACTTT. It is translated as CSARGQGKSPLHF.

This clonotype was seen many times. The V and J genes are TRBV5-1 and TRBJ1-4; 7 nucleotides line up with TRBD1. Germline assignment: CDR1 SGHRS and CDR2 YFSETQ. This CDR3 spans 14 amino acids. Trimming cost V 3 bases and J 4 bases; bases outside gene matches: 3. CDR3: CASSSTGSNEKLFF. CDR3 in DNA: TGCGCCAGCAGCTCGACAGGGAGTAATGAAAAACTGTTTTTT.

The sample holds many counts of this clonotype. The chain is built from TRBV28 and TRBJ1-2, with no clear D. Trimming pared 5 bases from V and 1 base from J, leaving 14 bases between. Germline V gives CDR1 MDHEN, CDR2 SYDVKM. The CDR3 covers 15 residues. CDR3 region: CASSPLSSYNYGYTF. As DNA, the CDR3 is TGTGCCAGCAGTCCCCTAAGCTCCTATAACTATGGCTACACCTTC.

This clonotype was counted many times. This chain uses TRBV7-9 with TRBJ2-7; D is possibly TRBD1 (6 bases). Per germline, CDR1 SEHNR and CDR2 FQNEAQ (reference sequence). The V and J ends lost 7 bases and 7 bases respectively, with 17 bases between them. The CDR3 spans 13 residues. The CDR3 reads CASTLRDIEEQYF. The CDR3 DNA sequence: TGTGCCAGCACCCTCCGGGACATAGAAGAGCAGTACTTC.

This clonotype has more than one count but fewer than ten. The chain carries TRBV30 and TRBJ1-6; D is perhaps TRBD1 (5 bases). With 5 bases removed from V and 8 bases from J, the gap between germline ends came to 16 bases. Looked up from germline, CDR1 is GTSNPN and CDR2 is SVGIG (reference sequence). The CDR3 has 14 residues. The CDR3 nucleotides are TGTGCCTGGGACAGTCTGGCCCGCGATTCACCCCTCCACTTT. Amino acid sequence: CAWDSLARDSPLHF.

The rearrangement links TRBV20-1 to TRBJ2-3, with D perhaps matching TRBD1 or TRBD2 (5 bases each). The CDR3 covers 14 residues. Per germline, CDR1 DFQATT and CDR2 SNEGSKA (reference sequence). The V gene lost 3 bases and the J gene lost 8 bases, with 18 bases spanning the gap. DNA for the CDR3: TGCAGTGCTAGGGGGGTACAGGCGGTGGGTACGCAGTATTTT. Protein product: CSARGVQAVGTQYF.

This clonotype was detected ten times or more. V is TRBV12-3 or TRBV12-4 and J is TRBJ1-2; D uncertain. The CDR3 has 11 amino acids. Trimming removed 1 base from V and 7 bases from J, with 4 bases in between. CDR3 residues: CASSLGAGYTF. The CDR3 DNA reads TGTGCCAGCAGTTTAGGGGCTGGCTACACCTTC.

This clonotype was observed a handful of times. The CDR3: CASSGFDLTGELFF. DNA for the CDR3: TGTGCCAGCAGCGGTTTCGACCTCACCGGGGAGCTGTTTTTT. The gene calls are TRBV7-9 and TRBJ2-2; no definite D call. Trimming cost V 5 bases and J 4 bases, with 11 bases left between them. Germline V gives CDR1 SEHNR, CDR2 FQNEAQ (reference sequence). The CDR3 totals 14 residues.

The J gene is TRBJ2-2, the V gene TRBV20-1, with TRBD2 as a possible D gene (5 bases). V dropped 3 bases and J dropped 4 bases, with 18 bases sitting between them. Germline V CDR1 and CDR2: DFQATT, SNEGSKA (reference sequence). This CDR3 has 16 amino acids. DNA of the CDR3: TGCAGTGCTAGTTATCTTCCGACTAAAGGCACCGGGGAGCTGTTTTTT. Protein: CSASYLPTKGTGELFF.

This clonotype was observed a handful of times. The chain joins TRBV18 to TRBJ2-2; no clear D gene. In germline, CDR1 is KGHSH, CDR2 LQKENI. The V gene lost 2 bases and the J gene lost 1 base, with 11 bases spanning the gap. The CDR3 is made up of 16 amino acids. The CDR3 is CASSPFDPLNTGELFF. The CDR3 DNA is TGTGCCAGCTCACCATTCGACCCATTGAACACCGGGGAGCTGTTTTTT.

The chain uses TRBV6-2 or TRBV6-3 and TRBJ2-1, with D possibly matching TRBD1 (6 bases). This CDR3 contains 16 residues. With 0 bases removed from V and 4 bases from J, the gap between germline ends came to 13 bases. Germline CDR1 and CDR2: MNHEY and SVGEGT. Here the CDR3 DNA reads TGTGCCAGCAGTTACTCGATGGGGACACCATACAATGAGCAGTTCTTC. As protein: CASSYSMGTPYNEQFF.

This clonotype was counted at least ten times. V is TRBV3-1 and J is TRBJ2-3; 7 nucleotides align to TRBD2. The germline CDR1 and CDR2 sequences are LGHDT and YNNKEL (reference sequence). The CDR3 consists of 13 residues. Unmatched junction bases numbered 6, after V lost 3 bases and J lost 9 bases. The CDR3 reads CASSHRGRGTQYF. CDR3 bases: TGTGCCAGCAGCCACCGCGGGAGAGGCACGCAGTATTTT.

This clonotype showed up many times. The rearrangement uses TRBV2 and TRBJ2-3, with TRBD2 as a possible D gene (5 bases). Germline V CDR1 and CDR2: SNHLY, FYNNEI. The CDR3 is 12 residues long. V lost 6 bases and J 2 bases, leaving 6 bases between the germline ends. Here the CDR3 reads CASRRVTDTQYF. The CDR3 coding sequence is TGTGCCAGCAGGAGGGTCACAGATACGCAGTATTTT.

This chain joins TRBV7-9 and TRBJ2-7, with a weak D call TRBD1 (6 bases). The CDR3 has 14 amino acids. V was clipped by 5 bases and J by 9 bases, with 20 bases between them. Germline loops: CDR1 SEHNR, CDR2 FQNEAQ (reference sequence). CDR3 loop: CASSPRDTVAGQYF. Written as DNA, the CDR3 is TGTGCCAGCAGCCCCCGGGACACCGTGGCAGGGCAGTACTTC.

CDR3 sequence (DNA): TGCGCCAGCAGCCAAGCCCCGGGGGTTGGCACTGAAGCTTTCTTT. Residues: CASSQAPGVGTEAFF. J is TRBJ1-1 and V is TRBV4-3, with D possibly matching TRBD1 (5 bases). Trimming took 1 base from V and 4 from J, leaving 13 bases between them. The germline V gene has CDR1 LGHNA and CDR2 YSLEER. The CDR3 is 15 residues long.

The sample holds many counts of this clonotype. In nucleotides, the CDR3 is TGTGCCAGCAGCGCACAGGGACCGAGCACCGGGGAGCTGTTTTTT. The encoded protein is CASSAQGPSTGELFF. The V call is TRBV11-3, the J call TRBJ2-2, with a possible D match to TRBD1 (6 bases). V lost 5 bases and J 4 bases, leaving 14 bases between the germline ends. Germline CDR1 SGHNT, CDR2 YENEEA. This CDR3 contains 15 residues. The whole variable domain, remainder taken from reference TRBV11-3 and TRBJ2-2, is EAGVVQSPRYKIIEKKQPVAFWCNPISGHNTLYWYLQNLGQGPELLIRYENEEAVDDSQLPKDRFSAERLKGVDSTLKIQPAELGDSAVYLCASSAQGPSTGELFFGEGSRLTVL.